This T cell receptor (beta chain) derives from a study of response to subunit inactivated influenza vaccine. V lost 4 bases and J lost 3; bases outside the gene matches: 4. Germline values: CDR1 LGHDT, CDR2 YNNKEL (reference sequence). The CDR3 extends over 14 amino acids. Points from the study as a whole: With each seasonal influenza vaccination, the authors suggested, few new T cells are recruited.

MiXCR, applied by TCRdb to the RT-PCR reads, yields one record per CDR3 protein. The sample consists of about 540,000 distinct CDR3 sequences, approximately 20% of them appearing once. As to this clonotype: The antigen is not known.

These data also formed part of another study, on T cells expressing NK-cell markers. That paper states: TCR beta libraries carry UMIs added by 5'RACE template switching. Out of eight donors sequenced, seven tested HCMV-seropositive and the remaining one seronegative. The dominant NKG2C+ clonotypes represented about 1.0-7.5% of CD8+ T cells in several donors. Whether the expanded NKG2C+ T cell clones recognized HCMV remained unclear.

The sequence was collected from a man in his forties or fifties who received an inactivated influenza vaccine. The rearrangement links TRBV3-1 to TRBJ2-7; 9 positions agree with TRBD2. Specimen: CD4+ T cells sorted from PBMCs, collected 12 days after vaccination. CDR3 bases: TGTGCCAGCAGCCTTAGCGGGAGCAACTACGAGCAGTACTTC. It codes for CASSLSGSNYEQYF.